At least ten counts were recorded for the clone carrying this TCR beta chain. This sample is part of a study of T-cell reconstitution after alpha-beta-depleted transplantation in children. Unique molecular identifiers were used in preparing the TCRbeta library. TCRdb re-called the PCR reads through MiXCR, storing one row per CDR3 protein. Among 350,000 to 400,000 distinct CDR3 sequences, about 14% were seen once, and the ten largest hold roughly 4.5%. V was pared by 7 bases and J by 1 base, with 11 bases between. The CDR3 has 13 residues. Germline-derived CDR1 and CDR2 are SGHVS and FQNEAQ. The clonotype originates from a human donor who donated a stem cell graft to a child with Fanconi anemia. This sample comprised PBMCs, obtained from the stem cell graft. This chain uses TRBV7-8 with TRBJ2-7, with D unclear. Here the CDR3 DNA reads TGTGCCAGCATGCGTGGGCTTTCCTACGAGCAGTACTTC. Amino acids: CASMRGLSYEQYF.